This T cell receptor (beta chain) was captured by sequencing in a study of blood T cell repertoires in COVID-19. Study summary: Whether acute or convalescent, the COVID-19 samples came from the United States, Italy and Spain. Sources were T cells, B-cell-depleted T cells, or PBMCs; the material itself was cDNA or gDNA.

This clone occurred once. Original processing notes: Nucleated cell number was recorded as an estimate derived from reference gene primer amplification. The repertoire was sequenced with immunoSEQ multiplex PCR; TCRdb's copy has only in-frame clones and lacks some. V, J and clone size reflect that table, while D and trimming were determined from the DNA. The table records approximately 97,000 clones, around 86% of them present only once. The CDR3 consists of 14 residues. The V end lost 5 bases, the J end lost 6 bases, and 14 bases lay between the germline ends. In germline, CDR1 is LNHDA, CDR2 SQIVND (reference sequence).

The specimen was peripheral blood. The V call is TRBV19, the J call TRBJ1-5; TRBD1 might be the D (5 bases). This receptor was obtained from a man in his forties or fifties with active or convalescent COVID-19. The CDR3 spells CASSFGQGGQPQHF. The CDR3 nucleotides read TGTGCCAGTAGTTTCGGCCAGGGAGGTCAGCCCCAGCATTTT.